This T cell receptor (beta chain) is from a study of T cell clonotyping in hematopoietic cell transplantation. Study-wide results and limits: Few recipient clonotypes overlapped donors; over 95% were de novo at given depth.

Regarding this clone: The antigen is not known.

Using immunoSEQ multiplex PCR, the repertoire was profiled, and TCRdb retains in-frame clones only, with some absent. The table records over 9,500 clones, 65% to 80% of them present only once. There are 14 residues in the CDR3. Trimming left V 5 bases short and J 5 bases short, with 15 bases between. The germline CDR1 and CDR2 sequences are GTSNPN and SVGIG (reference sequence). This TCR derives from a male patient aged 55 to 69 who had an allogeneic stem cell transplant from an unrelated donor, so the T cells may come from the graft donor. Some clones in this sample may be carry-over from other donors' samples. The sample consisted of peripheral blood mononuclear cells, taken 180 days after allogeneic stem cell transplant. The chain recombines TRBV30 with TRBJ1-4, with D possibly matching TRBD1 (6 bases). The CDR3: CAWSEDRRNEKLFF. The DNA for the CDR3 is TGTGCCTGGTCGGAGGACAGACGAAATGAAAAACTGTTTTTT. The entire variable domain, with the rest obtained from reference TRBV30 and TRBJ1-4, is as follows: SQTIHQWPATLVQPVGSPLSLECTVEGTSNPNLYWYRQAAGRGLQLLFYSVGIGQISSEVPQNLSASRPQDRQFILSSKKLLLSDSGFYLCAWSEDRRNEKLFFGSGTQLSVL.